The TCR beta chain described here comes from a study of response to subunit inactivated influenza vaccine. Whole-study findings and limits: Seasonal influenza vaccination, on each occasion, was suggested by the authors to recruit few new T cells.

The CDR3 contains 13 residues. Trimming shortened V by 2 bases and J by 7 bases, and 8 bases separated the two germline ends. MiXCR, run by TCRdb on the RT-PCR reads, gives a single entry per CDR3 protein. This table has approximately 700,000 distinct CDR3 sequences, about a sixth appearing once. This clonotype was observed at least ten times. The antigen is undetermined. The sequenced sample was PBMCs from blood, obtained roughly 12 days after vaccination. This receptor was identified in a middle-aged man who received an inactivated influenza vaccine. The chain joins TRBV12-3 or TRBV12-4 to TRBJ2-2; D uncertain. CDR3 in amino acids: CASSLSGGGELFF. The CDR3 nucleotides read TGTGCCAGCAGTTTAAGTGGTGGCGGGGAGCTGTTTTTT.